This TCR beta chain was recovered during a study of pediatric ulcerative colitis. The study, taken as a whole, reports: All ulcerative colitis patients, but no controls, carried a couple of rectal clonotypes. Compared with controls, ulcerative colitis showed greater blood-rectum clone sharing.

The survey-level immunoSEQ assay was used. Here immunoSEQ multiplex PCR was the method, and the copy in TCRdb shows in-frame clones only, minus some. The repertoire includes 55,000 to 75,000 clones, roughly nine tenths of them detected once, and roughly 3% sits in the top ten. Before the diagnostic colonoscopy, ulcerative colitis patients were free of immunosuppressive medication. Remarks on this clone: What it binds is unknown.

The germline V gene encodes CDR1 SQVTM and CDR2 ANQGSEA. V dropped 5 bases and J dropped 0; count of bases not matched to a gene: 15. The CDR3 contains 18 residues. The origin of this receptor is a boy aged 5-17 years with severe ulcerative colitis. The sequenced sample was blood. The rearrangement joins TRBV29-1 to TRBJ1-2, with 10 bases identical to TRBD1. CDR3 loop: CSVIPDVRTGGANYGYTF. CDR3 nucleotides: TGCAGCGTTATACCCGATGTGAGGACAGGGGGGGCTAACTATGGCTACACCTTC.